Listed below are T cell receptor beta chains from one sample, sequenced in a study of OX40 agonist ivuxolimab in advanced cancers. Clones were sequenced by immunoSEQ multiplex PCR, and TCRdb holds only the in-frame ones, with some missing. The profile covers 20,000 or so clones, with roughly 90% appearing a single time and 25% to 30% taken by the ten largest. Here the sequenced sample was CD4+ or CD8+ T cells sorted from blood, taken in a trial of the OX40 agonist ivuxolimab. These receptors were taken from an adult with an advanced solid tumor such as melanoma, head and neck, liver or kidney cancer. Both conserved end residues are part of each CDR3. Each record gives: clone size, V gene, J gene, D gene, CDR3 protein, CDR3 DNA. The D gene is left open where the match is weak. Clone size, where shown, is once, few, many, or a class for clones that have expanded.

>.|TRBV9|TRBJ2-7|TRBD2
CASSSEGVGTSGSYEQYF
TGTGCCAGCAGCTCAGAGGGGGTCGGGACTAGCGGCTCCTACGAGCAGTACTTC
>.|TRBV12-5|TRBJ2-1|.
CASGFGGIGNNEQFF
TGTGCTAGTGGTTTTGGCGGGATTGGTAACAATGAGCAGTTCTTC
>.|TRBV6-4|TRBJ2-2|.
CASSEGGSTGELFF
TGTGCCAGCAGTGAGGGGGGATCAACCGGGGAGCTGTTTTTT
>.|TRBV28|TRBJ2-3|.
CASTLGEIGTDTQYF
TGTGCCAGCACCCTAGGGGAGATTGGAACAGATACGCAGTATTTT
>.|TRBV29-1|TRBJ2-7|TRBD1
CSVEMGTGYEQYF
TGCAGCGTGGAGATGGGGACAGGATACGAGCAGTACTTC
>.|TRBV29-1|TRBJ1-5|.
CSVGGNQPQHF
TGCAGCGTTGGGGGCAATCAGCCCCAGCATTTT
>.|TRBV6-1|TRBJ2-5|.
CASRATFQETQYF
TGTGCCAGTAGGGCCACATTCCAAGAGACCCAGTACTTC
>.|TRBV4-1|TRBJ1-3|.
CASRQGVSGNTIYF
TGCGCCAGCAGGCAAGGGGTCTCTGGAAACACCATATATTTT
>.|TRBV19|TRBJ2-1|.
CASSNGYNEQFF
TGTGCCAGTAGTAACGGATACAATGAGCAGTTCTTC
>.|TRBV9|TRBJ1-3|.
CASSVGEAGNTIYF
TGTGCCAGCAGCGTAGGGGAGGCTGGAAACACCATATATTTT
>.|TRBV5-6|TRBJ2-7|.
CASSFPAEHYEQYF
TGTGCCAGCAGCTTCCCAGCGGAGCACTACGAGCAGTACTTC
>.|TRBV5-4|TRBJ1-1|.
CASSLWGNTEAFF
TGTGCCAGCAGCTTGTGGGGAAACACTGAAGCTTTCTTT
>.|TRBV28|TRBJ2-1|TRBD1
CASSWEQGADEQFF
TGTGCCAGCAGTTGGGAACAGGGGGCTGATGAGCAGTTCTTC
>.|TRBV28|TRBJ2-1|TRBD2
CASSSPSRGGDNEQFF
TGTGCCAGCAGCTCCCCTTCGCGGGGGGGGGACAATGAGCAGTTCTTC
>few|TRBV7-3|TRBJ1-6|.
CASSLMSGSSPLHF
TGTGCCAGCAGCTTAATGTCAGGCAGCTCACCCCTCCACTTT
>.|TRBV5-6|TRBJ1-6|.
CASSHPGDAPLHF
TGTGCCAGCAGCCACCCAGGGGATGCACCCCTCCACTTT
>.|TRBV14|TRBJ2-3|.
CASSQDFLLPAGTDTQYF
TGTGCCAGCAGCCAAGATTTCCTACTCCCAGCCGGCACAGATACGCAGTATTTT
>.|TRBV28|TRBJ2-6|TRBD2
CASSLAGGPWGSGANVLTF
TGTGCCAGCAGTTTAGCGGGAGGGCCCTGGGGGTCTGGGGCCAACGTCCTGACTTTC
>.|TRBV28|TRBJ2-2|.
CASVKGDNQYTGELFF
TGTGCCAGCGTAAAAGGGGACAACCAATACACCGGGGAGCTGTTTTTT